The present T cell receptor (beta chain) was sequenced within a study of blood T cell repertoires in COVID-19. Original processing notes: Estimation of nucleated cell counts relied on the amplification of reference gene primers. Profiled with immunoSEQ multiplex PCR; TCRdb holds only in-frame clones, not every one. From that table come the V and J calls and clone size; the DNA was used to work out D and trimming. The repertoire consists of roughly 140,000 clones, with about four fifths occurring once and the leading ten covering over 2%. The V and J ends lost 1 base and 1 base respectively, with 6 bases between them. CDR1 SGHDN and CDR2 FVKESK come from the germline V gene. CDR3 size: 14 residues.

The chain combines TRBV14 with TRBJ2-3, with D uncertain. Sequenced input: peripheral blood. The TCR sequence derives from an older man with acute or convalescent COVID-19. The CDR3 coding sequence is TGTGCCAGCAGCCAAGCCCGGGGCACAGATACGCAGTATTTT. Translated, it gives CASSQARGTDTQYF.